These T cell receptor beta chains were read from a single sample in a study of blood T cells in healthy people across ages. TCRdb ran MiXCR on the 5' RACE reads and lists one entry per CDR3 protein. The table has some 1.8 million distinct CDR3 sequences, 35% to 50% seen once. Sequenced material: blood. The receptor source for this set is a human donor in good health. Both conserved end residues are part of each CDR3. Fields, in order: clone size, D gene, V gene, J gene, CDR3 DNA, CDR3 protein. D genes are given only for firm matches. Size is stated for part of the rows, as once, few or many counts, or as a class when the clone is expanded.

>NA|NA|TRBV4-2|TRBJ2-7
TGTGCCAGCAGCCAAACAGGGAAGGGGAACGAGCAGTACTTC
CASSQTGKGNEQYF
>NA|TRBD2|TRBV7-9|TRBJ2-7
TGTGCCAGCAGATTAGAGGGACTAGCGTTCCACGAGCAGTACTTC
CASRLEGLAFHEQYF
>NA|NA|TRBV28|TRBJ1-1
TGTGCCAGCAGTTTACAGAACGCTGAAGCTTTCTTT
CASSLQNAEAFF
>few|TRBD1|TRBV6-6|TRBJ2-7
TGTGCCACCAAAGGGACAGGCCCCGAGCAGTACTTC
CATKGTGPEQYF
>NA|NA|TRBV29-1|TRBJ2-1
TGCAGCGTCCTGGACATCCCTCAGGGGGGTGAGCAGTTCTTC
CSVLDIPQGGEQFF
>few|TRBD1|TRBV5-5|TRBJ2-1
TGTGCCAGCAGACTGGGACAGGGGTACAATGAGCAGTTCTTC
CASRLGQGYNEQFF
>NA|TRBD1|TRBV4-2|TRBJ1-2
TGTGCCAGCAGCCAAGATTTGGGGACAGACCGGTACACCTTC
CASSQDLGTDRYTF
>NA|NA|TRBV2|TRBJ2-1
TGTGCCAGCACCCTGCTGACTAGTGGAGAGCAGTTCTTC
CASTLLTSGEQFF
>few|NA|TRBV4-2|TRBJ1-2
TGTGCCAGCAGCCAAGCGGATCCATACCCTTATGGCTACACCTTC
CASSQADPYPYGYTF
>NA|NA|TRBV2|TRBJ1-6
TGTGCCAGCAGTGACGGGATAAAGGTTCAAAATTCACCCCTCCACTTT
CASSDGIKVQNSPLHF
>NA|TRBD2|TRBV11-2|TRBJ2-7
TGTGCCAGCAGCTTAGTCGCGGGGGGGCGCGAGCAGTACTTC
CASSLVAGGREQYF
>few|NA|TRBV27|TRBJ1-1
TGTGCCACCCTCCCGCAGGGATGGGAAACTGAAGCTTTCTTT
CATLPQGWETEAFF
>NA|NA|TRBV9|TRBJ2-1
TGTGCCAACAGCTCCCCAGGTGGTGAGCAGTTCTTC
CANSSPGGEQFF
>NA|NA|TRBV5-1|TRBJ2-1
TGCGCCAGCAGCTTTATAACAGCTAGCTCCTACAATGAGCAGTTCTTC
CASSFITASSYNEQFF
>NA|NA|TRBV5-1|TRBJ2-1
TGCGCCAGCAGCTTGGTACCCAGGGGGGGTTACAATGAGCAGTTCTTC
CASSLVPRGGYNEQFF
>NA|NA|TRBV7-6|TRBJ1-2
TGTGCCAGCAGCTTGGCCGGGGGAGGGGTAGGGAACTATGGCTACACCTTC
CASSLAGGGVGNYGYTF
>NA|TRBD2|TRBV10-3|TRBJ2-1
TGTGCCATCAGTGCGGGGGGATCGACCAATGAGCAGTTCTTC
CAISAGGSTNEQFF
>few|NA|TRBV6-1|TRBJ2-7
TGTGCCAGCAGCTCTACTAGAGTGAAACGCTACGAGCAGTACTTC
CASSSTRVKRYEQYF
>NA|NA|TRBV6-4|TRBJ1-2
TGTGCCAGCACCCTTGGGGCGGCGAAAGACCGCCGGGGCTACACCTTC
CASTLGAAKDRRGYTF